The 15 T cell receptor beta chains reported below all come from one sample, sequenced in a study of blood T cell repertoires in COVID-19. Sequenced by immunoSEQ multiplex PCR; TCRdb stores in-frame clones only, minus some. The profile shows around 260,000 clones, less than 90% of them singletons. Sequencing was carried out using peripheral blood. These receptors were obtained from a man aged 55 to 69 who had recovered from COVID-19.

The V and J genes are TRBV5-5 and TRBJ1-1; 8 bases align to TRBD1. CDR3 length equals 14 residues. The V segment lost 6 bases and the J segment 0 bases; nucleotides outside the gene matches: 4. In germline, CDR1 is SGHKS, CDR2 YYEKEE (reference sequence). The CDR3 bases are TGTGCCAGCAAACGGACAGGGATGAACACTGAAGCTTTCTTT. Its protein product is CASKRTGMNTEAFF. The entire variable domain, with the rest obtained from reference TRBV5-5 and TRBJ1-1, is as follows: DAGVTQSPTHLIKTRGQQVTLRCSPISGHKSVSWYQQVLGQGPQFIFQYYEKEERGRGNFPDRFSARQFPNYSSELNVNALLLGDSALYLCASKRTGMNTEAFFGQGTRLTVV.

The V and J genes are TRBV7-9 and TRBJ2-5; 8 nucleotides align to TRBD2. Per germline, CDR1 SEHNR and CDR2 FQNEAQ (reference sequence). Unmatched junction bases numbered 12, after V lost 7 bases and J lost 5 bases. The CDR3 is made up of 15 amino acids. CDR3 residues: CASTFRGGAPETQYF. The CDR3 DNA follows: TGTGCCAGCACCTTTCGGGGGGGGGCCCCTGAGACCCAGTACTTC. The variable domain in full, completed from reference TRBV7-9 and TRBJ2-5, reads DTGVSQNPRHKITKRGQNVTFRCDPISEHNRLYWYRQTLGQGPEFLTYFQNEAQLEKSRLLSDRFSAERPKGSFSTLEIQRTEQGDSAMYLCASTFRGGAPETQYFGPGTRLLVL.

The rearrangement joins TRBV5-1 to TRBJ2-1; no clear D gene. The V end was cut by 0 bases, the J end by 4 bases, with 8 bases between. Germline V gene data show CDR1 as SGHRS and CDR2 as YFSETQ. The CDR3 extends over 14 amino acids. The CDR3 bases are TGCGCCAGCAGCTTGGGCCAGTCTTACAATGAGCAGTTCTTC. Amino acid sequence: CASSLGQSYNEQFF.

The rearrangement links TRBV6-4 to TRBJ2-7; tentatively, D is TRBD1 (6 bases). The V gene lost 8 bases and the J gene lost 7 bases, with 15 bases spanning the gap. CDR1 MRHNA and CDR2 SNTAGT come from the germline V gene. This CDR3 has 12 residues. The CDR3 DNA reads TGTGCCAGCCAGGGACCGAGGGGGGAGCAGTACTTC. Translation gives CASQGPRGEQYF.

The J gene is TRBJ2-1, the V gene TRBV5-1, with D tentatively TRBD1 (6 bases). Looked up from germline, CDR1 is SGHRS and CDR2 is YFSETQ. This CDR3 is built from 17 residues. Trimming cost V 0 bases and J 0 bases, with 13 bases left between them. Here the CDR3 DNA reads TGCGCCAGCAGCTTGGTCGGCAGGGGAAACTCCTACAATGAGCAGTTCTTC. Its translation is CASSLVGRGNSYNEQFF.

J is TRBJ1-6 and V is TRBV7-2; the D is unclear. The CDR3 contains 15 residues. The germline V gene encodes CDR1 SGHTA and CDR2 FQGNSA. V was clipped by 1 base and J by 6 bases, with 10 bases between them. The CDR3 coding sequence is TGTGCCAGCAGCTTAGTCAGGATAGGTAATTCACCCCTCCACTTT. Translated: CASSLVRIGNSPLHF.

Only one count was recorded for this clone. The chain is built from TRBV3-1 (or the pseudogene TRBV3-2) and TRBJ2-3; D is undetermined. Per germline, CDR1 LGHDT and CDR2 YNNKEL (reference sequence). Trimming shortened V by 1 base and J by 2 bases, and 13 bases separated the two germline ends. The CDR3 runs 16 residues. For the CDR3, the DNA is TGTGCCAGCAGCCAAGGCGCCGCCATCTCCACAGATACGCAGTATTTT. Its protein is CASSQGAAISTDTQYF.

The chain has TRBV5-5 and TRBJ2-1, with D possibly matching TRBD1 (6 bases). The V end lost 0 bases, the J end lost 0 bases, and 13 bases lay between the germline ends. The CDR3 is 17 residues long. CDR1 and CDR2 (germline): SGHKS, YYEKEE (reference sequence). CDR3 DNA sequence: TGTGCCAGCAGCTTGGTTTTGACAGGAGGCTCCTACAATGAGCAGTTCTTC. This gives the protein CASSLVLTGGSYNEQFF.

This sequence joins TRBV2 and TRBJ2-3, with a tentative D call TRBD1 (5 bases). Trimming removed 2 bases at V and 5 bases at J, with 11 bases between. Germline V gives CDR1 SNHLY, CDR2 FYNNEI. The CDR3 length is 14 residues. The DNA of the CDR3 is TGTGCCAGCAGTGAAAAAGGGGTCGGAGATACGCAGTATTTT. It codes for CASSEKGVGDTQYF.

V and J are TRBV5-1 and TRBJ2-7; D unresolved. The CDR3 contains 11 residues. The V end was cut by 4 bases, the J end by 4 bases, with 6 bases between. Germline lookup yields CDR1 SGHRS and CDR2 YFSETQ. The CDR3 nucleotides are TGCGCCAGCAGCGCTAGTTACGAGCAGTACTTC. The encoded protein is CASSASYEQYF.

This clone was detected only once. The CDR3 DNA is TGTGCCAGCAGCCCCCGGGACTACCTGGATGAGCAGTACTTC. Residues: CASSPRDYLDEQYF. The chain joins TRBV11-3 to TRBJ2-7; 7 nucleotides match TRBD2. From germline, CDR1 is SGHNT and CDR2 YENEEA. The CDR3 is made up of 14 amino acids. J lost 7 bases, V lost 5 bases, and 11 bases had no gene match.

The chain employs TRBV6-2 or TRBV6-3 and TRBJ2-1; no clear D. The V gene lost 6 bases and the J gene lost 2 bases, with 14 bases spanning the gap. The CDR3 covers 15 residues. Germline V gives CDR1 MNHEY, CDR2 SVGEGT. CDR3 sequence reads: CASSPDPRPYNEQFF. Written as DNA, the CDR3 is TGTGCCAGCAGCCCCGACCCGCGGCCCTACAATGAGCAGTTCTTC.

This clone was observed once. This chain joins TRBV7-3 and TRBJ1-2; 8 bases match TRBD1. V was clipped by 2 bases and J by 4 bases; unmatched bases: 3. The CDR3 length is 14 residues. Germline V gene data show CDR1 as SGHTA and CDR2 as FQGTGA. This CDR3 is CASSLPGGFYGYTF. In DNA form, the CDR3 reads TGTGCCAGCAGCTTACCAGGGGGCTTCTATGGCTACACCTTC.

The chain combines TRBV6-5 with TRBJ1-2; possible D gene TRBD1, 5 bases. V shed 6 bases and J shed 4 bases, with 12 bases lying between them. This CDR3 contains 13 residues. Germline CDR1 reads MNHEY; CDR2 reads SVGAGI. CDR3 protein: CASRLIGGYGYTF. The DNA of the CDR3 is TGTGCCAGCAGGTTGATCGGGGGCTATGGCTACACCTTC.

This clone came up once. The genes are TRBV2 and TRBJ1-2, with 8 bases identical to TRBD1. Germline assignment: CDR1 SNHLY and CDR2 FYNNEI. V lost 6 bases, J lost 8 bases, and 8 bases stayed unmatched. This CDR3 has 13 amino acids. CDR3 loop: CASRAGTGGGYTF. The CDR3 DNA is TGTGCCAGCAGAGCCGGGACAGGTGGCGGCTACACCTTC.